The 25 T cell receptor beta chains below all came from one sample that was sequenced in a study of vaccination effects on CD4 cells after COVID-19. In the ViraFEST assay, antigen-specific CD4+ clonotypes were identified by expansion after peptide-pool stimulation. Researchers isolated CD4+ T cells once approximately eleven days of culture had elapsed. Participants completed two doses of the BNT162b2 or mRNA-1273 vaccine. Generated by immunoSEQ multiplex PCR, the TCRdb table keeps only in-frame clones and is missing some. This sample carries fewer than 40,000 clones, 82% of them seen once, and the ten largest clones take roughly 2%. Their antigens are not known. Sequences were derived from CD4+ T cells from PBMCs cultured with HCoV-NL63 spike peptides, sampled after COVID-19 vaccination. The receptor source for this set is a human donor who received a COVID-19 vaccine. Some clones in this sample may be carry-over from other donors' samples.

The V and J genes are TRBV25-1 and TRBJ1-1; 7 bases are shared with TRBD1. This CDR3 contains 14 residues. CDR1 is MGHDK, CDR2 SYGVNS, per germline. The V and J ends lost 6 bases and 2 bases, in that order; junction bases with no gene match: 6. The CDR3 region is CASRDTGANTEAFF. The CDR3 DNA sequence: TGTGCCAGCAGGGACACAGGGGCTAACACTGAAGCTTTCTTT.

V is TRBV6-1 and J is TRBJ1-3, with 10 bases fitting TRBD1. The CDR3 extends over 19 amino acids. Germline V gene data show CDR1 as MNHNS and CDR2 as SASEGT. V trimming: 3 bases; J trimming: 1 base; junction bases outside the gene matches: 12. The CDR3 DNA reads TGTGCCAGCAGTGACACAAGGACAGGGGGATTTGGTTCTGGAAACACCATATATTTT. The encoded protein is CASSDTRTGGFGSGNTIYF.

The chain recombines TRBV7-8 with TRBJ2-5, with TRBD1 as a possible D gene (6 bases). Germline-derived CDR1 and CDR2 are SGHVS and FQNEAQ. The V gene lost 0 bases and the J gene lost 2 bases, with 10 bases spanning the gap. CDR3 length: 15 amino acids. In DNA form, the CDR3 reads TGTGCCAGCAGCTTAGCGTCAACAGGGCAAGAGACCCAGTACTTC. Translating gives CASSLASTGQETQYF.

The rearrangement links TRBV3-1 (or the pseudogene TRBV3-2) to TRBJ2-7; TRBD1 aligns across 12 bases. The germline CDR1 and CDR2 sequences are LGHDT and YNNKEL (reference sequence). The CDR3 covers 14 residues. The J segment lost 6 bases and the V segment lost 4 bases, leaving 4 bases of the junction unmatched. The CDR3 DNA follows: TGTGCCAGCAGCCCCCCGGGACAGGGGGCCGAGCAGTACGTC. As protein: CASSPPGQGAEQYV.

This clone was found a few times. The V gene is TRBV29-1, the J gene TRBJ2-7, with 16 bases matching TRBD2. V lost 4 bases, J lost 7 bases, and 10 bases stayed unmatched. Germline V gives CDR1 SQVTM, CDR2 ANQGSEA. The CDR3 totals 16 residues. The CDR3 sequence: CSVAGTSGGDGFEQYV. CDR3 bases: TGCAGCGTTGCTGGGACTAGCGGGGGGGATGGGTTTGAGCAGTACGTC.

The rearrangement uses TRBV7-2 and TRBJ2-3; D call uncertain. The CDR3 sequence is 16 residues long. The germline V and J ends were trimmed by 6 bases and 4 bases, with 20 bases remaining between them. CDR1 and CDR2 (germline): SGHTA, FQGNSA. The DNA for the CDR3 is TGTGCCAGCAGACGACCATGGGAAAATACCCCAGATACGCAGTATTTT. Translation: CASRRPWENTPDTQYF.

The chain is built from TRBV5-1 and TRBJ1-3; tentative D call: TRBD1 (5 bases). The germline gives CDR1 SGHRS, CDR2 YFSETQ. The CDR3 extends over 16 amino acids. V gave up 0 bases and J gave up 0 bases, with 10 bases separating them. The CDR3 loop is CASSLAGTGSGNTIYF. Written as DNA, the CDR3 is TGCGCCAGCAGCTTGGCCGGGACCGGCTCTGGAAACACCATATATTTT.

J is TRBJ2-6 and V is TRBV5-4; tentatively, D is TRBD1 (5 bases). The V gene's germline CDR1 is SGHNT and CDR2 YYREEE (reference sequence). The CDR3 has 13 amino acids. V lost 5 bases and J 4 bases, leaving 7 bases between the germline ends. CDR3: CASRGPGANVLTF. The CDR3 bases are TGTGCCAGCAGGGGGCCCGGGGCCAACGTCCTGACTTTC.

The chain joins TRBV29-1 to TRBJ2-3; D may be TRBD1 (7 bases). This CDR3 spans 14 amino acids. V lost 7 bases and J lost 2, with 16 bases in between. Germline V lookup: CDR1 SQVTM, CDR2 ANQGSEA. CDR3 sequence: CSALGRGVTDTQYF. The DNA for the CDR3 is TGCAGCGCCCTGGGCAGGGGGGTCACAGATACGCAGTATTTT.

This rearrangement joins TRBV5-6 to TRBJ1-1; D uncertain. CDR1 and CDR2 (germline): SGHDT, YYEEEE. This CDR3 is 13 amino acids long. V lost 5 bases and J lost 0, with 8 bases in between. The DNA for the CDR3 is TGTGCCAGCAGTTCCGGAATGAACACTGAAGCTTTCTTT. This encodes CASSSGMNTEAFF.

The CDR3 spells CASSHRGGGGADTQYF. The CDR3 nucleotides read TGTGCCAGCAGTCATCGTGGGGGGGGAGGGGCAGATACGCAGTATTTT. The rearrangement uses TRBV5-4 and TRBJ2-3; TRBD2 agrees at 7 bases. The CDR3 totals 16 residues. With V trimmed by 5 bases and J by 4 bases, 13 bases remained unmatched. From germline, CDR1 is SGHNT and CDR2 YYREEE (reference sequence).

The chain uses TRBV5-1 and TRBJ1-2; D gene ambiguous. The CDR3 extends over 13 amino acids. The V end was cut by 0 bases, the J end by 7 bases, with 10 bases between. Per the germline V gene, CDR1 is SGHRS and CDR2 is YFSETQ. The CDR3: CASSLASLSGYTF. The CDR3 DNA reads TGCGCCAGCAGCTTGGCGAGTTTGTCTGGCTACACCTTC.

This clone was observed once. The chain employs TRBV4-1 and TRBJ2-3; 12 positions agree with TRBD2. Losses at the gene ends were 0 bases for V and 4 bases for J; bases not matched to a gene: 5. The germline V gene encodes CDR1 MGHRA and CDR2 YSYEKL. CDR3 size: 17 residues. The CDR3 reads CASSQELAGGLADTQYF. As DNA, the CDR3 is TGCGCCAGCAGCCAAGAACTAGCGGGGGGCTTGGCAGATACGCAGTATTTT.

The chain joins TRBV4-1 to TRBJ2-1; 8 bases line up with TRBD2. The CDR3 contains 17 residues. Per germline, CDR1 MGHRA and CDR2 YSYEKL. The V gene end was trimmed by 1 base and the J gene end by 5 bases; junction bases not matched to a gene: 10. The CDR3 sequence is CASSQGPGRGAHNEQFF. For the CDR3, the DNA is TGCGCCAGCAGCCAAGGTCCGGGGCGGGGGGCCCACAATGAGCAGTTCTTC.

The V gene is TRBV2, the J gene TRBJ2-3, with 9 bases fitting TRBD2. Unmatched junction bases numbered 3, after V lost 8 bases and J lost 3 bases. Germline values: CDR1 SNHLY, CDR2 FYNNEI. The CDR3 is 13 amino acids. CDR3 sequence: CASASGATDTQYF. CDR3 DNA: TGTGCCAGCGCTAGCGGGGCGACAGATACGCAGTATTTT.

Judged by abundance, this clone is medium-sized. The chain is built from TRBV6-6 and TRBJ1-4, with 9 nucleotides matching TRBD1. The CDR3 is made up of 15 amino acids. Germline trimming cut 5 bases from V and 3 bases from J; bases unmatched to any gene: 4. The germline CDR1 and CDR2 sequences are MNHNY and SVGAGI (reference sequence). The chain's CDR3 is CASSTTGGSNEKLFF. The CDR3 DNA sequence: TGTGCCAGCAGTACTACAGGGGGCTCTAATGAAAAACTGTTTTTT.

The CDR3 reads CASTKGSYEQYF. Here the CDR3 DNA reads TGTGCCAGCACTAAGGGCTCCTACGAGCAGTACTTC. The genes are TRBV2 and TRBJ2-7; the D is unclear. The V end was cut by 7 bases, the J end by 0 bases, with 7 bases between. Germline V gives CDR1 SNHLY, CDR2 FYNNEI. This CDR3 region has 12 residues. The variable domain in full, with the rest retrieved from reference TRBV2 and TRBJ2-7, is EPEVTQTPSHQVTQMGQEVILRCVPISNHLYFYWYRQILGQKVEFLVSFYNNEISEKSEIFDDQFSVERPDGSNFTLKIRSTKLEDSAMYFCASTKGSYEQYFGPGTRLTVT.

J is TRBJ2-2 and V is TRBV18; the D is unclear. V was trimmed by 5 bases and J by 0 bases, leaving 10 bases between them. This CDR3 contains 15 residues. Germline V lookup: CDR1 KGHSH, CDR2 LQKENI. Written as DNA, the CDR3 is TGTGCCAGCTCATCGCGGAGCGCGAACACCGGGGAGCTGTTTTTT. As protein: CASSSRSANTGELFF.

The chain combines TRBV11-3 with TRBJ2-3; TRBD2 matches 15 bases. The CDR3 runs 16 residues. The junction had 6 bases not matched to a gene; V was cut back by 5 bases and J by 6 bases. Germline V CDR1 and CDR2: SGHNT, YENEEA. The CDR3 sequence is CASSPGTSGGSDTQYF. CDR3 DNA sequence: TGTGCCAGCAGCCCCGGGACTAGCGGGGGGAGTGATACGCAGTATTTT.

The chain couples TRBV2 to TRBJ1-1, with a tentative D call TRBD1 (5 bases). The ends were cut back, 8 bases at V and 1 base at J, with 11 bases in the middle. This CDR3 region has 13 residues. CDR1 and CDR2 (germline): SNHLY, FYNNEI. CDR3 coding DNA: TGTGCCAGCGAGGCAGGGTGGAACACTGAAGCTTTCTTT. As protein: CASEAGWNTEAFF.

The rearrangement uses TRBV4-3 and TRBJ2-7; TRBD1 matches 9 bases. Unmatched junction bases numbered 13, after V lost 1 base and J lost 3 bases. Germline CDR1 is LGHNA and CDR2 is YSLEER. The CDR3 has 18 residues. CDR3 sequence reads: CASSQVGAGTGKGYEQYV. DNA for the CDR3: TGCGCCAGCAGCCAAGTCGGTGCCGGGACAGGGAAGGGCTACGAGCAGTACGTC.

This chain uses TRBV18 with TRBJ2-7; 8 nucleotides line up with TRBD1. CDR1 and CDR2 from the germline V gene are KGHSH and LQKENI. Trimming cost V 3 bases and J 3 bases; bases outside gene matches: 1. There are 13 residues in the CDR3. CDR3 bases: TGTGCCAGCTCACCGGGACAGGACTACGAGCAGTACGTC. Amino acids: CASSPGQDYEQYV.

This chain uses TRBV30 with TRBJ1-2; the match to TRBD1 covers 8 bases. Trimming at V came to 3 bases and at J to 0 bases, leaving 12 bases not matched to a gene. Germline V gene data show CDR1 as GTSNPN and CDR2 as SVGIG (reference sequence). The CDR3 extends over 17 amino acids. CDR3 in DNA: TGTGCCTGGAGCCGGGCAGGGGGCTTTGTAGCTAACTATGGCTACACCTTC. Translating it yields CAWSRAGGFVANYGYTF.

The gene calls are TRBV6-5 and TRBJ1-2; 8 bases line up with TRBD1. Trimming cost V 6 bases and J 7 bases; bases outside gene matches: 7. Germline V gene data show CDR1 as MNHEY and CDR2 as SVGAGI. The CDR3 totals 13 residues. The CDR3 loop reads CASRAGQVTGYTF. CDR3 coding DNA: TGTGCCAGCAGGGCGGGACAGGTCACTGGCTACACCTTC.

The chain combines TRBV19 with TRBJ1-2, with 8 bases that match TRBD1. This CDR3 spans 12 amino acids. CDR1 and CDR2 from the germline V gene are LNHDA and SQIVND (reference sequence). Trimming took 8 bases from V and 8 from J; bases not matched to a gene: 7. CDR3 sequence: CASPGQVRGYTF. The CDR3 coding sequence is TGTGCCAGTCCGGGACAGGTTCGCGGCTACACCTTC.